This T cell receptor (beta chain) was documented in a study of blood T cell repertoires in COVID-19. Turning to the study itself: The samples span acute and convalescent COVID-19 from the United States, Italy and Spain. The analysed material was cDNA or gDNA that came from T cells, B-cell-depleted T cells, or PBMCs.

Original processing methods: Quantification of nucleated cells was approximated via reference gene primer amplification. Profiling relied on immunoSEQ multiplex PCR, and the TCRdb table lists in-frame clones only, not all of them. V and J calls and clone size are as listed in that table; D and trimming were resolved from the DNA. Here the sample spans some 150,000 clones, around 90% being singletons. Germline-derived CDR1 and CDR2 are MNHEY and SMNVEV (reference sequence). V lost 6 bases to trimming and J lost 0 bases, with 14 bases between them. The CDR3 runs to 16 residues. This clone was seen once.

Sequencing was carried out using peripheral blood. This chain links TRBV27 with TRBJ2-2; tentative D call: TRBD1 (6 bases). The receptor's source is a man aged 50-59 years with acute or convalescent COVID-19. The CDR3 bases are TGTGCCAGCAGCCGTTACAGGGTCGCGAACACCGGGGAGCTGTTTTTT. Translated: CASSRYRVANTGELFF.